A single sample gave rise to the 24 T cell receptor beta chains below, sequenced in a study of blood T cell repertoires in COVID-19. Sequencing used immunoSEQ multiplex PCR; TCRdb keeps in-frame clones, though not all of them. The data show approximately 140,000 clones, around 76% seen once. Sequences were obtained from peripheral blood. The receptors originated from a man older than 75 with acute or convalescent COVID-19.

This clone has at least ten counts. CDR3 nucleotides: TGTGCCAGCAGCTCTCGACAGGGAAACACCGGGGAGCTGTTTTTT. Translating gives CASSSRQGNTGELFF. This sequence joins TRBV5-4 and TRBJ2-2; TRBD1 matches 7 bases. The germline gives CDR1 SGHNT, CDR2 YYREEE (reference sequence). Losses at the gene ends were 3 bases for V and 2 bases for J; bases not matched to a gene: 4. This CDR3 is built from 15 residues.

This clone was recorded only once. V gene TRBV6-2 or TRBV6-3 combines with J gene TRBJ2-1; D may be TRBD1 (6 bases). Trimming removed 0 bases from V and 6 bases from J, with 21 bases in between. This CDR3 contains 18 residues. Germline-derived CDR1 and CDR2 are MNHEY and SVGEGT. Written as DNA, the CDR3 is TGTGCCAGCAGTTACTCGCGGATCCGGGACATTATACCCAATGAGCAGTTCTTC. This gives the protein CASSYSRIRDIIPNEQFF.

This clone was recorded once. The rearrangement links TRBV6-5 to TRBJ2-7; 11 bases match TRBD2. The CDR3 spans 15 residues. With V trimmed by 5 bases and J by 6 bases, 9 bases remained unmatched. CDR1 and CDR2 (germline): MNHEY, SVGAGI. The CDR3 DNA reads TGTGCCAGCAGTCAGAGTAGCGGGGGGGTGCGCGAGCAGTACTTC. Translated, it gives CASSQSSGGVREQYF.

The genes are TRBV4-2 and TRBJ2-2; 11 bases are shared with TRBD2. After removal of 0 bases from V and 3 bases from J, the junction contained 6 bases not matched to a gene. Germline-derived CDR1 and CDR2 are LGHNA and YNFKEQ. CDR3 length equals 18 residues. As DNA, the CDR3 is TGTGCCAGCAGCCAAGAACCCCCTAGCGGGGGGTACACCGGGGAGCTGTTTTTT. Its protein product is CASSQEPPSGGYTGELFF.

The chain carries TRBV5-1 and TRBJ2-5; 7 nucleotides match TRBD2. CDR3 length equals 13 residues. CDR1 and CDR2 from the germline V gene are SGHRS and YFSETQ. The ends lost 2 bases at V and 4 bases at J; junction bases unmatched: 2. The CDR3 loop is CASSFGGGETQYF. CDR3 nucleotides: TGCGCCAGCAGCTTTGGGGGGGGAGAGACCCAGTACTTC. Full variable domain (outside the CDR3, taken from reference TRBV5-1 and TRBJ2-5): KAGVTQTPRYLIKTRGQQVTLSCSPISGHRSVSWYQQTPGQGLQFLFEYFSETQRNKGNFPGRFSGRQFSNSRSEMNVSTLELGDSALYLCASSFGGGETQYFGPGTRLLVL.

The chain joins TRBV28 to TRBJ1-4; the match to TRBD1 covers 10 bases. V lost 1 base and J lost 8; bases outside the gene matches: 7. Germline V gene lookup returns CDR1 MDHEN and CDR2 SYDVKM. The CDR3 length is 16 residues. In nucleotides, the CDR3 is TGTGCCAGCAGTTTATCTGGGACAGGGGAAACCGAAAAACTGTTTTTT. Translation gives CASSLSGTGETEKLFF.

V usage is TRBV19 and J usage is TRBJ2-3, with D uncertain. V lost 3 bases and J lost 2, with 3 bases in between. Germline lookup yields CDR1 LNHDA and CDR2 SQIVND (reference sequence). The CDR3 contains 12 residues. The CDR3 nucleotides are TGTGCCAGTAGTATCTCCACAGATACGCAGTATTTT. It is translated as CASSISTDTQYF.

The chain is built from TRBV7-3 and TRBJ2-7, with D tentatively TRBD2 (6 bases). Germline CDR1 SGHTA, CDR2 FQGTGA. V was clipped by 0 bases and J by 7 bases, with 13 bases between them. The CDR3 contains 14 residues. CDR3 nucleotide sequence: TGTGCCAGCAGCTTAACGAGGGACTCACCTGAGCAGTACTTC. It translates to CASSLTRDSPEQYF.

The chain has TRBV3-1 (or the pseudogene TRBV3-2) and TRBJ1-1, with no clear D. CDR3 length: 14 amino acids. Trimming cost V 4 bases and J 1 base, with 10 bases left between them. Germline V gene sequence: CDR1 LGHDT, CDR2 YNNKEL (reference sequence). The CDR3 region is CASSPLGRNTEAFF. CDR3 in DNA: TGTGCCAGCAGCCCTCTTGGGAGGAACACTGAAGCTTTCTTT.

The rearrangement uses TRBV7-2 and TRBJ1-2; D remains unclear. CDR3 length: 15 amino acids. In germline, CDR1 is SGHTA, CDR2 FQGNSA. V lost 2 bases, J lost 0 bases, and 10 bases lay in between. In DNA, the CDR3 is TGTGCCAGCAGCTTATCCGTGGGAGCTAACTATGGCTACACCTTC. Translating it yields CASSLSVGANYGYTF.

Comment on this clone: The same CDR3 also results from other DNA sequences found in this sample. The chain joins TRBV6-1 to TRBJ1-2; D remains ambiguous. The CDR3 totals 18 residues. Per the germline V gene, CDR1 is MNHNS and CDR2 is SASEGT. The V end was cut by 3 bases, the J end by 4 bases, with 24 bases between. The CDR3 is CASSDAGEPGLSGYGYTF. For the CDR3, the DNA is TGTGCCAGCAGTGACGCCGGCGAGCCCGGGTTATCGGGCTATGGCTACACCTTC.

This rearrangement joins TRBV7-2 to TRBJ2-5; a possible D gene is TRBD1 (5 bases). The germline V gene has CDR1 SGHTA and CDR2 FQGNSA. Trimming shortened V by 4 bases and J by 1 base, and 10 bases separated the two germline ends. The CDR3 is 14 residues long. The CDR3 coding sequence is TGTGCCAGCAGCTCGTACAGGCTCCAAGAGACCCAGTACTTC. Its protein product is CASSSYRLQETQYF.

The V and J genes are TRBV3-1 (or the pseudogene TRBV3-2) and TRBJ2-3; no clear D. The CDR3 consists of 13 residues. The germline V gene encodes CDR1 LGHDT and CDR2 YNNKEL (reference sequence). V dropped 1 base and J dropped 2 bases, with 4 bases sitting between them. CDR3 sequence reads: CASSQVNTDTQYF. For the CDR3, the DNA is TGTGCCAGCAGCCAAGTCAACACAGATACGCAGTATTTT.

In its sample, this clone was seen many times. The chain recombines TRBV10-3 with TRBJ2-6; perhaps TRBD1 as D (5 bases). The CDR3 contains 17 residues. The V end lost 6 bases, the J end lost 0 bases, and 15 bases lay between the germline ends. Germline V CDR1 and CDR2: ENHRY, SYGVKD. This CDR3 is CAIRPQGAHSGANVLTF. CDR3 nucleotides: TGTGCCATCAGACCTCAGGGTGCCCACTCTGGGGCCAACGTCCTGACTTTC.

The genes are TRBV5-1 and TRBJ1-5; no firm D call. CDR1 and CDR2 from the germline V gene are SGHRS and YFSETQ. The CDR3 covers 15 residues. The V end was cut by 0 bases, the J end by 4 bases, with 11 bases between. The CDR3 DNA sequence: TGCGCCAGCAGCTTGGACCCGAGTACGAATCAGCCCCAGCATTTT. The encoded protein is CASSLDPSTNQPQHF.

This clone showed up just a few times. Other DNA sequences within the sample encode an identical CDR3. V is TRBV7-9 and J is TRBJ1-5, with 7 bases aligning to TRBD1. V shed 1 base and J 4 bases; nucleotides not matched to a gene: 1. This CDR3 contains 14 residues. Germline V CDR1 and CDR2: SEHNR, FQNEAQ (reference sequence). CDR3 coding DNA: TGTGCCAGCAGCTTAGGACAGGGTAATCAGCCCCAGCATTTT. Translation gives CASSLGQGNQPQHF. The variable domain in full, with the rest retrieved from reference TRBV7-9 and TRBJ1-5, is DTGVSQNPRHKITKRGQNVTFRCDPISEHNRLYWYRQTLGQGPEFLTYFQNEAQLEKSRLLSDRFSAERPKGSFSTLEIQRTEQGDSAMYLCASSLGQGNQPQHFGDGTRLSIL.

The chain joins TRBV24-1 to TRBJ2-3, with a tentative D call TRBD2 (5 bases). In germline, CDR1 is KGHDR, CDR2 SFDVKD. CDR3 length: 14 amino acids. Trimming cost V 3 bases and J 3 bases, with 9 bases left between them. The CDR3 DNA sequence: TGTGCCACCAGTGATACCACTAGTACAGATACGCAGTATTTT. It yields the protein CATSDTTSTDTQYF.

The genes are TRBV27 and TRBJ2-7; a possible D gene is TRBD1 (6 bases). The germline V and J ends were trimmed by 6 bases and 7 bases, with 13 bases remaining between them. Germline lookup yields CDR1 MNHEY and CDR2 SMNVEV (reference sequence). The CDR3 sequence is 12 residues long. The CDR3 sequence: CASRRVQGEQYF. CDR3 bases: TGTGCCAGCAGGAGGGTCCAGGGGGAGCAGTACTTC.

The genes are TRBV19 and TRBJ1-1; D call uncertain. This CDR3 comprises 11 residues. CDR1 and CDR2 (germline): LNHDA, SQIVND (reference sequence). V gave up 6 bases and J gave up 13 bases, with 15 bases separating them. DNA of the CDR3: TGTGCCAGTAGCCCTAGCAGTGCCATTTTCTTT. Encoded protein: CASSPSSAIFF.

V is TRBV28 and J is TRBJ2-7, with D hard to call. The V gene lost 5 bases and the J gene lost 3 bases, with 8 bases spanning the gap. The CDR3 runs 12 residues. CDR1 and CDR2 (germline): MDHEN, SYDVKM. CDR3 DNA sequence: TGTGCCAGCAGTCCAATCAGCTACGAGCAGTACTTC. As protein: CASSPISYEQYF.

The chain carries TRBV7-2 and TRBJ1-2; D is perhaps TRBD1 (5 bases). The CDR3 spans 13 residues. V lost 3 bases and J lost 4, with 9 bases in between. Germline-derived CDR1 and CDR2 are SGHTA and FQGNSA. The CDR3 reads CASSFTGSYGYTF. The CDR3 DNA follows: TGTGCCAGCAGCTTCACAGGATCCTATGGCTACACCTTC.

The chain links TRBV6-6 to TRBJ2-1; 10 bases align to TRBD1. Unmatched junction bases numbered 8, after V lost 3 bases and J lost 9 bases. This CDR3 contains 15 residues. Looked up from germline, CDR1 is MNHNY and CDR2 is SVGAGI (reference sequence). The CDR3 reads CASSYFSTGGGEQFF. The CDR3 nucleotides read TGTGCCAGCAGTTATTTCTCGACAGGGGGCGGTGAGCAGTTCTTC.

This chain uses TRBV3-1 (or the pseudogene TRBV3-2) with TRBJ2-6, with D unresolved. V lost 6 bases and J lost 1, with 10 bases in between. The germline CDR1 and CDR2 sequences are LGHDT and YNNKEL (reference sequence). CDR3 size: 15 residues. CDR3 bases: TGTGCCAGCAGGCCGGGTTCTTCTGGGGCCAACGTCCTGACTTTC. Translated: CASRPGSSGANVLTF.

J is TRBJ2-7 and V is TRBV28; TRBD1 matches at 7 bases. J lost 12 bases, V lost 4 bases, and 9 bases had no gene match. The V gene's germline CDR1 is MDHEN and CDR2 SYDVKM. The CDR3 totals 12 residues. The CDR3 spells CASSSLGQVGYF. The CDR3 DNA is TGTGCCAGCAGTTCCCTCGGACAGGTGGGGTACTTC.